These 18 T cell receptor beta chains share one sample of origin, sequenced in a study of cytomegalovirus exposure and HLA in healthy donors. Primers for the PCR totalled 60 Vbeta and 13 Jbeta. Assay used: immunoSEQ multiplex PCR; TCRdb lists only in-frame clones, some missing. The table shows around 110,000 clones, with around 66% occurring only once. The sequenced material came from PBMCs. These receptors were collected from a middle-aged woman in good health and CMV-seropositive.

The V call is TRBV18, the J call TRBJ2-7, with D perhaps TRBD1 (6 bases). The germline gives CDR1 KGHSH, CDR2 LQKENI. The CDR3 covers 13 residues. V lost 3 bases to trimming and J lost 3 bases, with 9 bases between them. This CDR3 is CASSPDSLYEQYF. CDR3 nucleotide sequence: TGTGCCAGCTCACCGGACAGCCTCTACGAGCAGTACTTC.

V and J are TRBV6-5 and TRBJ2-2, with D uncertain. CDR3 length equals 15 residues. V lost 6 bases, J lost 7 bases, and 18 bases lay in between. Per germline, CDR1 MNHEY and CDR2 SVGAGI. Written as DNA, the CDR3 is TGTGCCAGCAGCCCCCGAACCCGACCGGGCGGGGAGCTGTTTTTT. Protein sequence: CASSPRTRPGGELFF.

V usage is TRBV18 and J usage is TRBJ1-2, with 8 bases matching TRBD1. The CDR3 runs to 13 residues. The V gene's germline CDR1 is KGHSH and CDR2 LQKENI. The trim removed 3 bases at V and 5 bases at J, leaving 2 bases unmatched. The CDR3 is CASSPTGEYGYTF. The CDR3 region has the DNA TGTGCCAGCTCACCGACAGGGGAGTATGGCTACACCTTC.

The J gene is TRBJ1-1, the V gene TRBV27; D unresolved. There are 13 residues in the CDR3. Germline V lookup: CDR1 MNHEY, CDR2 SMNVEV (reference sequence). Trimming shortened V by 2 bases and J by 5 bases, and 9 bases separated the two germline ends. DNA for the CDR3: TGTGCCAGCAGTTTACGGAGAACTACTGAAGCTTTCTTT. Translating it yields CASSLRRTTEAFF.

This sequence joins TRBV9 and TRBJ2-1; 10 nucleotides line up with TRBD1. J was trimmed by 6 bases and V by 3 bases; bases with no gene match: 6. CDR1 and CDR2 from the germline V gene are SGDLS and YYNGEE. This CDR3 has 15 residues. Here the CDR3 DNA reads TGTGCCAGCAGCGGACCGGGACAGGGGTTCAATGAGCAGTTCTTC. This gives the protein CASSGPGQGFNEQFF.

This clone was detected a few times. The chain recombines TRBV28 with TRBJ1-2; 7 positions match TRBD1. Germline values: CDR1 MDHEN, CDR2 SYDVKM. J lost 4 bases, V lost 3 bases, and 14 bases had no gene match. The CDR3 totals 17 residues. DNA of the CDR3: TGTGCCAGCAGTTTCCCCCACAGGGGAGGTTCGGGCTATGGCTACACCTTC. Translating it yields CASSFPHRGGSGYGYTF.

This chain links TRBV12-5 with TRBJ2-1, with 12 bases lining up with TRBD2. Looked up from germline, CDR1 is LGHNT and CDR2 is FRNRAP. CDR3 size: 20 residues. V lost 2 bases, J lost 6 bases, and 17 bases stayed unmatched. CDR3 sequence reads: CASGLSSGGLAGGLVNEQFF. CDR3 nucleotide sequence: TGTGCTAGTGGTTTGTCTTCAGGAGGGCTAGCGGGAGGGTTGGTCAATGAGCAGTTCTTC.

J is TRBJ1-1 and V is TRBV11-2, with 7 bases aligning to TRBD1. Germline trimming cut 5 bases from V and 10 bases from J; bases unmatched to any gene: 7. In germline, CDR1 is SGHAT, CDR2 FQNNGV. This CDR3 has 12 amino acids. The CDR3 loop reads CASSQTGDRAFF. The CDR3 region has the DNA TGTGCCAGCAGCCAAACAGGGGATAGAGCTTTCTTT.

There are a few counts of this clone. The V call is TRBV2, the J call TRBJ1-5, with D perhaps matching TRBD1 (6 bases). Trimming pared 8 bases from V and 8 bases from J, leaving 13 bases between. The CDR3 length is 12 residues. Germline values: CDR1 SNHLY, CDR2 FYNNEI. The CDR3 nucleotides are TGTGCCAGCCAGGGGCTTCGTGAGCCCCAGCATTTT. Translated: CASQGLREPQHF. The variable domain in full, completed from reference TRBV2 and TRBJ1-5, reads EPEVTQTPSHQVTQMGQEVILRCVPISNHLYFYWYRQILGQKVEFLVSFYNNEISEKSEIFDDQFSVERPDGSNFTLKIRSTKLEDSAMYFCASQGLREPQHFGDGTRLSIL.

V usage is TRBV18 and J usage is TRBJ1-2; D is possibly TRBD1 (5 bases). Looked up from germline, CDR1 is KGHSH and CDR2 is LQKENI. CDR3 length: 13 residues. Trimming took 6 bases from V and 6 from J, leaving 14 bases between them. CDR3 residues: CASSPDRSDGYTF. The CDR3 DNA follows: TGTGCCAGCTCTCCCGACAGAAGCGATGGCTACACCTTC.

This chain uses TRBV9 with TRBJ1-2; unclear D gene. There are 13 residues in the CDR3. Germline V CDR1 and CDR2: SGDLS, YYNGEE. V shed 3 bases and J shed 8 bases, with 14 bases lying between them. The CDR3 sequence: CASSAEAPGGYTF. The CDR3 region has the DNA TGTGCCAGCAGCGCCGAGGCCCCGGGGGGCTACACCTTC.

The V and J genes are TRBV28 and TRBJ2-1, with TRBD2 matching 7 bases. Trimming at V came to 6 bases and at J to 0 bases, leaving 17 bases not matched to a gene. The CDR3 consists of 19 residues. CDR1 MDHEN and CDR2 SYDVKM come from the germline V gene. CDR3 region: CASSPGLAEIISSYNEQFF. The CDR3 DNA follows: TGTGCCAGCAGCCCCGGGCTAGCGGAAATTATTAGCTCCTACAATGAGCAGTTCTTC.

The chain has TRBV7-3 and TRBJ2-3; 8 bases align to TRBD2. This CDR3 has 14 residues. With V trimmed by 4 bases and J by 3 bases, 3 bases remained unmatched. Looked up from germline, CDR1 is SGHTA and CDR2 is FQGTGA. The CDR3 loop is CASSSGLVTDTQYF. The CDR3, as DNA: TGTGCCAGCAGCTCGGGACTAGTGACAGATACGCAGTATTTT.

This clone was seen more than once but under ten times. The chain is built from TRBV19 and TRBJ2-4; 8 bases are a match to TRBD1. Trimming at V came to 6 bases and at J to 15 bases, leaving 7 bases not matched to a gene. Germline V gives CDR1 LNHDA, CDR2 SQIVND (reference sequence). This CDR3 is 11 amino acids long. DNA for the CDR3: TGTGCCAGTAGCGGGAAACAGGGGGGGTACTTC. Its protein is CASSGKQGGYF.

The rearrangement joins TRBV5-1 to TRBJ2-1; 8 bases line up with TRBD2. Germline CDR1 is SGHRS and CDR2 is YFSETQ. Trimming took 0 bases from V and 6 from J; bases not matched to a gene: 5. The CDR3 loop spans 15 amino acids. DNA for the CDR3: TGCGCCAGCAGCTTGGGAGCGGGAGTCAGCAATGAGCAGTTCTTC. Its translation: CASSLGAGVSNEQFF.

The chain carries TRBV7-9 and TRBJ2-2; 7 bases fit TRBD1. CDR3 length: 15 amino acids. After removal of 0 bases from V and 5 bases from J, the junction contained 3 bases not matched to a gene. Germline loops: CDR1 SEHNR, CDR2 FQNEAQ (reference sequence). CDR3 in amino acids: CASSLATGRTGELFF. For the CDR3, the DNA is TGTGCCAGCAGCTTAGCGACAGGGCGGACCGGGGAGCTGTTTTTT.

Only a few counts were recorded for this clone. CDR3 coding DNA: TGTGCCAGTATCGAACAAAGACACGCTTTCTTT. It translates to CASIEQRHAFF. V and J are TRBV19 and TRBJ1-1; D remains ambiguous. With 7 bases removed from V and 11 bases from J, the gap between germline ends came to 14 bases. CDR1 is LNHDA and CDR2 is SQIVND in the germline V gene (reference sequence). The CDR3 covers 11 residues.

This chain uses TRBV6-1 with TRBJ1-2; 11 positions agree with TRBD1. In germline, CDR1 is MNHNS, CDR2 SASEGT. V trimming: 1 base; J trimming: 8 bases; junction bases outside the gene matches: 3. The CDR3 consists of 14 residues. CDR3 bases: TGTGCCAGCAGTGAAGGGACAGGGGGCCGAGGCTACACCTTC. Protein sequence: CASSEGTGGRGYTF.